The 13 T cell receptor beta chains given below trace back to one sample, sequenced in a study of cytomegalovirus exposure and HLA in healthy donors. Both 60 Vbeta primers and 13 Jbeta primers went into the PCR. Here immunoSEQ multiplex PCR was the method, and the copy in TCRdb shows in-frame clones only, minus some. The sample gives some 110,000 clones, about three quarters of which show up once; 1.1% is in the top ten. The sample comprised PBMCs. These TCRs come from a woman aged 25 to 39 in good health and CMV-seronegative.

The chain couples TRBV14 to TRBJ1-3; no clear D gene. Germline V gene lookup returns CDR1 SGHDN and CDR2 FVKESK. Trimming removed 2 bases at V and 4 bases at J, with 6 bases between. The CDR3 consists of 13 residues. Here the CDR3 reads CASSQSLGNTIYF. In DNA form, the CDR3 reads TGTGCCAGCAGCCAATCTTTGGGAAACACCATATATTTT.

The chain employs TRBV18 and TRBJ2-5; tentative D call: TRBD2 (5 bases). V was trimmed by 2 bases and J by 2 bases, leaving 9 bases between them. Germline CDR1 reads KGHSH; CDR2 reads LQKENI. The CDR3 loop spans 14 amino acids. The CDR3 bases are TGTGCCAGCTCACCAGGCGGGCATCAAGAGACCCAGTACTTC. This encodes CASSPGGHQETQYF.

This clone was detected once. V and J are TRBV11-2 and TRBJ2-3; 12 bases match TRBD2. J gave up 6 bases and V 7 bases, and 11 bases lay outside the gene matches. This CDR3 has 16 amino acids. Germline V CDR1 and CDR2: SGHAT, FQNNGV. CDR3 residues: CASKSRLAGDGDTQYF. CDR3 coding DNA: TGTGCCAGCAAATCCAGACTAGCGGGAGATGGGGATACGCAGTATTTT.

The chain combines TRBV27 with TRBJ2-1, with D perhaps TRBD1 (6 bases). V was shortened by 2 bases and J by 8 bases, with 13 bases between the two germline ends. CDR1 is MNHEY, CDR2 SMNVEV, per germline (reference sequence). The CDR3 is made up of 14 amino acids. As DNA, the CDR3 is TGTGCCAGCAGTTTACAGGGGCACGGCGATGAGCAGTTCTTC. Its translation is CASSLQGHGDEQFF.

The chain links TRBV5-1 to TRBJ1-3, with 8 bases lining up with TRBD1. V lost 0 bases and J lost 0; bases outside the gene matches: 2. This CDR3 contains 16 residues. Per germline, CDR1 SGHRS and CDR2 YFSETQ. CDR3 in DNA: TGCGCCAGCAGCTTGGGGGACAGGTTCTCTGGAAACACCATATATTTT. It specifies CASSLGDRFSGNTIYF. The full variable domain, completed using reference TRBV5-1 and TRBJ1-3, is KAGVTQTPRYLIKTRGQQVTLSCSPISGHRSVSWYQQTPGQGLQFLFEYFSETQRNKGNFPGRFSGRQFSNSRSEMNVSTLELGDSALYLCASSLGDRFSGNTIYFGEGSWLTVV.

This chain joins TRBV18 and TRBJ2-2, with 12 bases identical to TRBD1. V trimming: 3 bases; J trimming: 0 bases; junction bases outside the gene matches: 8. This CDR3 comprises 19 residues. Germline V gene data show CDR1 as KGHSH and CDR2 as LQKENI. DNA for the CDR3: TGTGCCAGCTCACCCCGTCCGGGACAGGGGGCCGCGAACACCGGGGAGCTGTTTTTT. Its protein is CASSPRPGQGAANTGELFF.

The chain uses TRBV29-1 and TRBJ2-4, with 9 bases matching TRBD1. Germline loops: CDR1 SQVTM, CDR2 ANQGSEA. V was pared by 7 bases and J by 1 base, with 5 bases of the junction left unmatched. The CDR3 consists of 14 residues. For the CDR3, the DNA is TGCAGCGGGACAGGGGTGGGTGCCAAAAACATTCAGTACTTC. It codes for CSGTGVGAKNIQYF.

V gene TRBV6-1 combines with J gene TRBJ1-2; TRBD1 agrees at 9 bases. The V and J ends lost 10 bases and 2 bases, in that order; junction bases with no gene match: 5. Germline V lookup: CDR1 MNHNS, CDR2 SASEGT. This CDR3 contains 13 residues. This chain's CDR3 is CATRTGANYGYTF. The CDR3 DNA is TGTGCCACCCGGACAGGGGCCAACTATGGCTACACCTTC.

J is TRBJ2-7 and V is TRBV4-1, with D possibly matching TRBD1 (6 bases). This CDR3 contains 16 residues. Trimming stripped 3 bases from V and 4 bases from J, with 19 bases between. Germline values: CDR1 MGHRA, CDR2 YSYEKL. In DNA, the CDR3 is TGCGCCAGCAGCCAGAACCCACCGGGACAAGATTACGAGCAGTACTTC. Amino acids: CASSQNPPGQDYEQYF.

In its sample, this clone was seen many times. The V and J genes are TRBV11-3 and TRBJ2-1; TRBD1 matches at 8 bases. This CDR3 has 18 residues. V lost 0 bases to trimming and J lost 6 bases; unmatched junction nucleotides: 13. Germline CDR1 reads SGHNT; CDR2 reads YENEEA. The CDR3 protein is CASSLDQGGTGTFNEQFF. CDR3 sequence (DNA): TGTGCCAGCAGCTTAGATCAGGGCGGGACAGGCACTTTCAATGAGCAGTTCTTC.

The rearrangement uses TRBV7-9 and TRBJ1-2; 8 nucleotides match TRBD1. Trimming removed 5 bases from V and 6 bases from J; junction bases left unmatched: 5. This CDR3 comprises 13 residues. CDR1 SEHNR and CDR2 FQNEAQ come from the germline V gene (reference sequence). The CDR3 bases are TGTGCCAGCAGCCAGACAGGGGTAGATGGCTACACCTTC. This translates into CASSQTGVDGYTF.

The gene calls are TRBV5-1 and TRBJ2-2, with TRBD2 matching 11 bases. V shed 0 bases, J shed 2 bases, and the junction held 6 bases outside the gene matches. The CDR3 extends over 18 amino acids. From germline, CDR1 is SGHRS and CDR2 YFSETQ. CDR3 bases: TGCGCCAGCAGCTTGGCCTTAACTAGCGGGAGTAACACCGGGGAGCTGTTTTTT. Translating gives CASSLALTSGSNTGELFF.

This clone was recorded only once. This chain uses TRBV6-1 with TRBJ2-3; TRBD2 matches at 7 bases. Germline V CDR1 and CDR2: MNHNS, SASEGT. The CDR3 contains 14 residues. V lost 6 bases, J lost 1 base, and 4 bases stayed unmatched. CDR3 sequence reads: CASRGSGGTDTQYF. Here the CDR3 DNA reads TGTGCCAGCAGAGGGAGCGGGGGCACAGATACGCAGTATTTT.